Below are 4 T cell receptor beta chains sequenced from a single sample in a study of cytomegalovirus exposure and HLA in healthy donors. Data came from immunoSEQ multiplex PCR; TCRdb stores just in-frame clones and leaves some out. This repertoire shows about 84,000 clones, more than 75% found once; its top ten account for about 2.2%. The source material was PBMCs. The source of these receptors is a man aged 30 to 39 in good health and CMV-seronegative.

V is TRBV5-1 and J is TRBJ1-1; a weak D match, TRBD1 (6 bases). Germline CDR1 SGHRS, CDR2 YFSETQ. CDR3 size: 16 residues. Trimming stripped 0 bases from V and 1 base from J, with 13 bases between. The DNA for the CDR3 is TGCGCCAGCAGCTTGGCACAGGGCGCCGGGAACACTGAAGCTTTCTTT. As protein: CASSLAQGAGNTEAFF.

The chain couples TRBV7-2 to TRBJ2-7; 8 nucleotides match TRBD1. The ends lost 4 bases at V and 4 bases at J; junction bases unmatched: 9. The germline gives CDR1 SGHTA, CDR2 FQGNSA. The CDR3 extends over 15 amino acids. This CDR3 reads CASSSLWTGIYEQYF. Written as DNA, the CDR3 is TGTGCCAGCAGCTCTCTTTGGACAGGGATATACGAGCAGTACTTC.

The genes are TRBV19 and TRBJ2-2; D remains unclear. The germline V gene encodes CDR1 LNHDA and CDR2 SQIVND (reference sequence). V was trimmed by 4 bases and J by 6 bases, leaving 6 bases between them. The CDR3 consists of 12 residues. The CDR3 DNA sequence: TGTGCCAGTAGTACATACTCCGGGGAGCTGTTTTTT. Its protein product is CASSTYSGELFF.

The CDR3 sequence is CASSLEQVSTPTRAFF. The DNA for the CDR3 is TGCGCCAGCAGCTTGGAGCAGGTCTCCACACCTACTAGGGCTTTCTTT. This chain joins TRBV5-1 and TRBJ1-1; D gene ambiguous. Trimming stripped 0 bases from V and 11 bases from J, with 23 bases between. The CDR3 length is 16 residues. Germline V gives CDR1 SGHRS, CDR2 YFSETQ.